The rows below give T cell receptor beta chains drawn from one sample of a study of cytomegalovirus exposure and HLA in healthy donors. The repertoire was sequenced with immunoSEQ multiplex PCR; TCRdb's copy has only in-frame clones and lacks some. The sample contains under 250,000 clones, around four fifths of which appear only once. Sample: PBMCs. These receptors all stem from a boy younger than 18 in good health and CMV-seronegative. Each CDR3 is given with its conserved first and last residue. The order of the fields is J gene, clone size, D gene, V gene, CDR3 DNA, CDR3 protein. The D gene is left open where the match is weak. Clone size is given for some rows only: seen once, a few or many times, or a class if the clone is expanded.

J: TRBJ2-1
size: -
D: -
V: TRBV21-1
DNA: TGTGCCAGCAGCAAAGCTCGCGGGAGGGCCACCTACAATGAGCAGTTCTTC
CDR3: CASSKARGRATYNEQFF

J: TRBJ2-7
size: -
D: -
V: TRBV20-1
DNA: TGCAGTGTCTCTACAGGCTACGAGCAGTACTTC
CDR3: CSVSTGYEQYF

J: TRBJ2-7
size: -
D: TRBD1
V: TRBV29-1
DNA: TGCAGCATCCTCGGGACAGGGGCGATCTACGAGCAGTACTTC
CDR3: CSILGTGAIYEQYF

J: TRBJ2-7
size: -
D: -
V: TRBV11-2
DNA: TGTGCCAGCAGCACCTGGGACACCGTCTACGAGCAGTACTTC
CDR3: CASSTWDTVYEQYF

J: TRBJ2-1
size: -
D: TRBD2
V: TRBV9
DNA: TGTGCCAGCAGCGGTGGGGCGGGGGCCTACAATGAGCAGTTCTTC
CDR3: CASSGGAGAYNEQFF

J: TRBJ2-7
size: -
D: TRBD1
V: TRBV14
DNA: TGTGCCAGCAGCCAAGATTCTTTCGGAGGACAGGGCTACGAGCAGTACTTC
CDR3: CASSQDSFGGQGYEQYF

J: TRBJ2-7
size: few
D: -
V: TRBV11-2
DNA: TGTGCCAGCAGCTGGGAGGGGGGGGCCTACGAGCAGTGCTTC
CDR3: CASSWEGGAYEQCF

J: TRBJ2-4
size: -
D: TRBD2
V: TRBV28
DNA: TGTGCCAGCAGTCCGGGGGGGGGTTTTGCCAAAAACATTCAGTACTTC
CDR3: CASSPGGGFAKNIQYF

J: TRBJ1-2
size: -
D: TRBD1
V: TRBV4-1
DNA: TGCGCCAGCAGCCAAGGACAGGGAAGTTATGGCTACACCTTC
CDR3: CASSQGQGSYGYTF

J: TRBJ2-7
size: few
D: TRBD1
V: TRBV6-5
DNA: TGTGCCAGCAGTGATCGACAGGGGATGTACGAGCAGTACTTC
CDR3: CASSDRQGMYEQYF

J: TRBJ2-3
size: -
D: TRBD2
V: TRBV29-1
DNA: TGCAGCTCGACTAGCGGGGTGAGCACAGATACGCAGTATTTT
CDR3: CSSTSGVSTDTQYF

J: TRBJ1-2
size: -
D: -
V: TRBV30
DNA: TGTGCCTGGACCCCCGACAGAACTAACTATGGCTACACCTTC
CDR3: CAWTPDRTNYGYTF

J: TRBJ1-2
size: -
D: TRBD1
V: TRBV14
DNA: TGTGCCAGCAGCCGAGACAGGGGAAACTATGGCTACACCTTC
CDR3: CASSRDRGNYGYTF

J: TRBJ1-2
size: once
D: -
V: TRBV5-6
DNA: TGTGCCAGCAGCTTGTCGGGGAACTATGGCTACACCTTC
CDR3: CASSLSGNYGYTF

J: TRBJ2-5
size: -
D: -
V: TRBV25-1
DNA: TGTGCCAGCACATCTAGCCGGTACCAAGAGACCCAGTACTTC
CDR3: CASTSSRYQETQYF

J: TRBJ2-4
size: -
D: -
V: TRBV29-1
DNA: TGCAGCTACCGAGGGGGAACGAACATTCAGTACTTC
CDR3: CSYRGGTNIQYF

J: TRBJ1-2
size: -
D: TRBD1
V: TRBV5-4
DNA: TGTGCCAGCAGCTTTACAGGGGCCGGGGGCTACACCTTC
CDR3: CASSFTGAGGYTF

J: TRBJ2-7
size: few
D: TRBD1
V: TRBV27
DNA: TGTGCCAGCAGCATCGGACAGGGGGTCTACGAGCAGTACTTC
CDR3: CASSIGQGVYEQYF

J: TRBJ2-7
size: -
D: TRBD2
V: TRBV11-2
DNA: TGTGCCAGCACCCCACGGTCCGGTGGACTAGCTCTAGAGCAGTACTTC
CDR3: CASTPRSGGLALEQYF

J: TRBJ1-5
size: -
D: -
V: TRBV6-6
DNA: TGTGCCAGCAGCTCAGTCCGGGGAAGCAATCAGCCCCAGCATTTT
CDR3: CASSSVRGSNQPQHF

J: TRBJ1-1
size: -
D: -
V: TRBV13
DNA: TGTGCCAGCAGCTTAGCAGGGAACACTGAAGCTTTCTTT
CDR3: CASSLAGNTEAFF

J: TRBJ1-2
size: -
D: -
V: TRBV2
DNA: TGTGCCAGCAGTGAAGGCCTGATTACTGACTATGGCTACACCTTC
CDR3: CASSEGLITDYGYTF

J: TRBJ2-7
size: -
D: TRBD1
V: TRBV5-1
DNA: TGCGCCAGCAGCGAATCATGGGACAGGGGCTCCTACGAGCAGTACTTC
CDR3: CASSESWDRGSYEQYF

J: TRBJ2-5
size: -
D: TRBD1
V: TRBV29-1
DNA: TGCAGCGCTGGGACAGGGGGACAAGAGACCCAGTACTTC
CDR3: CSAGTGGQETQYF

J: TRBJ1-5
size: -
D: TRBD1
V: TRBV6-1
DNA: TGTGCCAGCAGTTCGACAGGGCATCAGCCCCAGCATTTT
CDR3: CASSSTGHQPQHF

J: TRBJ2-1
size: -
D: TRBD2
V: TRBV13
DNA: TGTGCCAGCAGCCGCGGGACTAGCGGGAGCTACAATGAGCAGTTCTTC
CDR3: CASSRGTSGSYNEQFF

J: TRBJ2-7
size: -
D: -
V: TRBV10-3
DNA: TGTGCCATCTCTGACAATGAGGGTAAGAGGTACGAGCAGTACTTC
CDR3: CAISDNEGKRYEQYF

J: TRBJ2-3
size: -
D: TRBD2
V: TRBV5-4
DNA: TGTGCCAGCAGTCGAGCGGGAGGGCCAACAGATACGCAGTATTTT
CDR3: CASSRAGGPTDTQYF

J: TRBJ1-2
size: -
D: -
V: TRBV6-5
DNA: TGTGCCAGCAGTTCCTCCATGGGGCACAGCTACACCTTC
CDR3: CASSSSMGHSYTF

J: TRBJ1-4
size: -
D: -
V: TRBV7-8
DNA: TGTGCCAGCAGCCCCTGGGGCCTCGAGAAACTGTTTTTT
CDR3: CASSPWGLEKLFF

J: TRBJ1-1
size: -
D: -
V: TRBV10-1
DNA: TGCGCCAGCCAACAGGTAGAAGCTTTCTTT
CDR3: CASQQVEAFF

J: TRBJ1-3
size: -
D: -
V: TRBV5-1
DNA: TGCGCCAGCAGCCCCGACGGAGCCTCTGGAAACACCATATATTTT
CDR3: CASSPDGASGNTIYF

J: TRBJ2-3
size: -
D: TRBD2
V: TRBV9
DNA: TGTGCCAGCAGCGACAAGACTAGCGGGGTCACAGATACGCAGTATTTT
CDR3: CASSDKTSGVTDTQYF

J: TRBJ2-1
size: -
D: -
V: TRBV7-6
DNA: TGTGCCAGCAGCCAGGCATACAATGAGCAGTTCTTC
CDR3: CASSQAYNEQFF

J: TRBJ1-2
size: once
D: -
V: TRBV7-6
DNA: TGTGCCAGCAGCTTAGCGGGGCAGGGCCCCTATGGCTACACCTTC
CDR3: CASSLAGQGPYGYTF

J: TRBJ2-5
size: once
D: TRBD2
V: TRBV11-3
DNA: TGTGCCAGCAGCCCCCGGGGGGGAGAGACCCAGTACTTC
CDR3: CASSPRGGETQYF

J: TRBJ1-1
size: -
D: TRBD1
V: TRBV7-2
DNA: TGTGCCAGCAGCACTCGGGGACAGGGGTGTGAAGCTTTCTTT
CDR3: CASSTRGQGCEAFF

J: TRBJ2-3
size: -
D: TRBD2
V: TRBV5-1
DNA: TGCGCCAGCAGCTTGCCCGGGCGGGGGACAGATACGCAGTATTTT
CDR3: CASSLPGRGTDTQYF

J: TRBJ2-1
size: few
D: -
V: TRBV4-2
DNA: TGTGCCAGCAGCCCCGGAAGAGCAGCTAGTATCTACAATGAGCAGTTCTTC
CDR3: CASSPGRAASIYNEQFF

J: TRBJ1-1
size: -
D: -
V: TRBV25-1
DNA: TGTGCCAGCAGTGAGTCGGGGAACACTGAAGCTTTCTTT
CDR3: CASSESGNTEAFF

J: TRBJ1-2
size: -
D: -
V: TRBV6-6
DNA: TGTGCCAGCAGTTACTCCCCGGGTACTAACTATGGCTACACCTTC
CDR3: CASSYSPGTNYGYTF

J: TRBJ1-1
size: -
D: -
V: TRBV10-3
DNA: TGTGCCATCAGTGACAGGTGGAACACTGAAGCTTTCTTT
CDR3: CAISDRWNTEAFF

J: TRBJ2-5
size: -
D: TRBD1
V: TRBV19
DNA: TGTGCCACCTCAAGAGGACAGGGGCGAAAAGAGACCCAGTACTTC
CDR3: CATSRGQGRKETQYF

J: TRBJ2-7
size: once
D: TRBD2
V: TRBV5-5
DNA: TGTGCCAGCAGCTTGGGGCTAGCGGGGGGTTATTCCGAGCAGTACTTC
CDR3: CASSLGLAGGYSEQYF

J: TRBJ1-5
size: -
D: -
V: TRBV11-2
DNA: TGTGCCAGCAGCGTTTTCGGGGGTCAGCCCCAGCATTTT
CDR3: CASSVFGGQPQHF

J: TRBJ2-7
size: -
D: TRBD1
V: TRBV10-1
DNA: TGCGCCTCTCCGGGACAGGGGGCCTACGAGCAGTACTTC
CDR3: CASPGQGAYEQYF

J: TRBJ1-1
size: few
D: -
V: TRBV5-1
DNA: TGCGCCAGCAGCCCTGCACAGTACCACACTGAAGCTTTCTTT
CDR3: CASSPAQYHTEAFF

J: TRBJ2-1
size: -
D: TRBD1
V: TRBV2
DNA: TGTGCCAGCGGGTGGGACAGCGGATACAATGAGCAGTTCTTC
CDR3: CASGWDSGYNEQFF

J: TRBJ2-6
size: -
D: -
V: TRBV29-1
DNA: TGCAGCGTGGGACACCGGGACTCTGGGGCCAACGTCCTGACTTTC
CDR3: CSVGHRDSGANVLTF

J: TRBJ2-1
size: -
D: -
V: TRBV6-6
DNA: TGTGCCACCCAAGACTCTACCTACAATGAGCAGTTCTTC
CDR3: CATQDSTYNEQFF

J: TRBJ2-2
size: -
D: -
V: TRBV7-9
DNA: TGTGCCAGCAGCCCCACTTGGAGGGACACCGGGGAGCTGTTTTTT
CDR3: CASSPTWRDTGELFF

J: TRBJ2-3
size: -
D: TRBD2
V: TRBV4-1
DNA: TGCGCCAGCAGCCCTAAAGCGGGAGAGGGAACAGATACGCAGTATTTT
CDR3: CASSPKAGEGTDTQYF

J: TRBJ2-5
size: few
D: -
V: TRBV4-1
DNA: TGCGCCAGCAGCCAAGATGGGCGCAGGGAGACCCAGTACTTC
CDR3: CASSQDGRRETQYF

J: TRBJ2-5
size: once
D: -
V: TRBV6-1
DNA: TGTGCCAGCAGTGAATTCAGAGAGACCCAGTACTTC
CDR3: CASSEFRETQYF